This TCR beta chain comes out of a study of cytomegalovirus exposure and HLA in healthy donors. General observations from the study: Some V segments, including TRBV6-2 and TRBV6-3, were excluded as indistinguishable. Trimming of TCR beta V- and J-genes showed a link, identified in a later analysis, to a missense DCLRE1C variant.

Germline lookup yields CDR1 SGHDT and CDR2 YYEEEE. Deletions cut 4 bases from V and 8 bases from J, with 12 bases between. The CDR3 spans 13 residues. In its sample, this clone was seen once. What it recognizes is unknown. With 60 Vbeta and 13 Jbeta primers, the PCR was carried out. In the authors' workflow: About 11 million shared chains were among the about 80 million unique TCR beta chains that a later analysis counted. Assay: immunoSEQ multiplex PCR; the TCRdb copy retains only in-frame clones and omits some. V, J and clone size were drawn from that table, and D and trimming were deduced from the DNA. This table has 100,000 to 150,000 clones, around 84% appearing once.

The clonotype was recovered from a woman aged 40 to 49 in good health and CMV-seronegative. The specimen sequenced was PBMCs. V usage is TRBV5-6 and J usage is TRBJ1-4; D gene unclear. CDR3: CASSRRRGEKLFF. The DNA for the CDR3 is TGTGCCAGCAGCCGGCGTCGAGGCGAAAAACTGTTTTTT.